This entry features one T cell receptor beta chain sequence. Its antigen is not yet known. The library came from the immunoSEQ multiplex PCR assay. For the multiplex PCR, a mixture combining 60 forward primers for TCR Vbeta segments and 13 reverse primers for TCR Jbeta segments was used. Amplification of the CDR3 region of rearranged TCR beta genes was performed with a multiplex PCR assay on genomic DNA. The amplified TCR beta libraries were sequenced on the Illumina HiSeq System as 87-base-pair reads. Processing in the source paper ran as follows. In a later analysis, some 80 million unique TCR beta chains were counted across the 650 to 750 repertoires, and about 10 million of these chains were shared by at least two donors. To remove PCR and sequencing errors, raw reads were error-corrected and collapsed into unique sequences using a nearest-neighbor algorithm that merged closely related sequences. To assign V, D and J gene segments, CDR3 sequences were aligned to IMGT reference sequences. For a sequence to be retained, a match of at least six nucleotides to both a V gene segment and a J gene segment was required. A rearrangement was called productive if the CDR3 had no stop codons and remained in frame with V and J, and every other rearrangement was called non-productive. CDR3 was defined according to IMGT convention as the region running from the second conserved V-encoded cysteine to the conserved J-encoded phenylalanine. Sequences without an unambiguous match to a single V gene segment were excluded from the earlier analysis of several hundred of the donors. In an earlier analysis of a few hundred of the donors, V segments were called functional above 56.7% productive rearrangements and were called segregating when the between-donor standard deviation exceeded 5%. To diagnose cytomegalovirus status from the catalog of TCR beta chain sequences, a statistical classification framework was built. In a later analysis, V and J genes were assigned by comparing TCR nucleotide sequences against IMGT/GENE-DB human TR gene sequences. A later analysis assigned CDR3 sequences and most-parsimonious VDJ recombination scenarios with the TCRdist pipeline. In a later analysis, each TCR beta chain was defined by its CDR3 amino acid sequence together with its V-gene family, and reads without a unique V-gene family were excluded. As a way to deal with suspected cross-contamination and a sequencing artifact, a later analysis dropped approximately 570 nucleotide sequences that were highly shared and had low generation probability. In a later analysis, a clonal expansion index for each public chain was calculated from normalized within-repertoire ranks of inferred template counts. In a later analysis, generation probabilities were computed using a VDJ recombination model fitted to out-of-frame rearrangements, and the results were checked against IGoR. Hypergeometric tests were used in a later analysis to score TCR-TCR, TCR-HLA and TCR-CMV co-occurrence, with a repertoire-size bias correction applied to the TCR pairs. In a later analysis, false discovery rates were estimated by permuting HLA or CMV assignments 20 times. In a later analysis, co-occurring TCRs were grouped with DBSCAN, and TCRdist sequence similarity was added when clustering was performed within HLA-allele-positive subsets. Co-occurrence clustering excluded repertoires with fewer than 30,000 or more than 120,000 public chains, plus five with anomalous nucleotide sharing. Imported from immuneACCESS, the table was reduced by TCRdb to in-frame sequences with V and J called. These copies leave out some clones; in studies compared against another copy, an unresolved V gene accounts for under half, and the cause of the remainder is not known. Clone size and the V and J calls come from that table; the DNA yielded D and trimming. This sample's records show roughly 100,000 clones. The ten largest account for under 4.5% of the sample.

These data belong to a study of cytomegalovirus exposure and HLA in healthy donors (dated by TCRdb to 2016 to 2017). About the study as a whole: An earlier analysis of approximately 640 of the donors reported 250 to 350 Gb of sequence data and around 110 million unique TCR beta sequences from 150 million to 200 million T cells. Four or five DR-DQ haplotypes were treated as single units for association and clustering because of strong linkage in the cohort. Donor age, sex, ethnicity and CMV serostatus were compiled alongside the repertoire data. About 280 gigabases of sequencing data and around 80 million unique TCR sequences made up an early release that covered some 640 HLA-typed donors. Among the roughly 390 genotyped donors, 81% belonged to the genetic ancestry cluster associated with self-reported Caucasian donors. In the later analysis, no new phenotypic data were used to find candidate immune exposures; instead, reliance was placed on TCR beta sequences and their occurrence across donors. The study was designed to test whether signatures of past pathogen exposure could be identified by cataloging public T cell receptors. Using immunosequencing, the study profiled T cell repertoires from about 650 subjects and related those repertoires to cytomegalovirus serostatus. On average, approximately 250,000 unique TCR beta nucleotide sequences were sequenced per donor among more than 350 genotyped donors of the cohort, with about 19% of those sequences being non-productive. The number of donors typed differed by locus, with about 629-640 for A, B, C, DRB1 and DQB1, roughly 550 for DQA1, 600 to 610 for DPA1, and approximately 470 for DPB1. A later genetic analysis used genome-wide SNP genotypes for about 60% of the roughly 670 donors, treating that subset as a discovery cohort. Every repertoire in the discovery cohort had been generated on one and the same sequencing platform. Both class I and class II loci were covered by HLA typing, at four-digit resolution. The study combined high-throughput TCR immunosequencing, statistical association of individual TCRs with disease status, and machine learning to predict cytomegalovirus infection status. A later analysis re-analyzed previously published TCR beta repertoires from roughly 630 donors and added high-resolution HLA genotyping to study TCR occurrence patterns. In an earlier analysis of around 540 of the donors, high-throughput TCR beta sequencing was used to judge whether each TCR beta V gene segment behaved as functional or pseudogenic. In addition to the first cohort of around 670 subjects, a separate validation cohort of 130 or so different subjects was used.

The CDR1 and CDR2 encoded by the germline V gene are MGHRA and YSYEKL. Relative to germline, V is missing 7 bases and J is missing 9 bases, with 17 bases of the junction outside any gene match. The CDR3 numbers 15 residues from cysteine through phenylalanine. Here the CDR3 DNA is all that survives: 45 bases in frame from base 1. The cohort consisted of 600 to 700 healthy bone marrow donors. At the time of sampling, every cohort member was nominally healthy, though immune exposures that went unrecorded were likely present. The donor tested CMV seronegative, placing the donor among the 350 to 400 seronegative members of the cohort. Every donor gave a peripheral blood sample, and the peripheral blood mononuclear cells from that sample were used for TCR beta sequencing. Genomic DNA was extracted from the blood cell samples with the Qiagen DNeasy Blood Extraction Kit. Study-wide findings and limitations: The authors suggested that the approach could potentially be extended to other disease states and immunological phenotypes. In a later analysis, HLA-associated TCR beta chains showed more clonal expansion and lower generation probabilities than non-associated chains that were equally common. When HLA alleles, especially DR and DQ, strongly co-occurred, TCR associations were difficult to assign to individual alleles. The classifier was reported to diagnose cytomegalovirus status with high specificity and sensitivity in both the original cohort and the validation cohort. Most TCR sequences were seen in very few donors, while some public TCRs were found in many individuals. A further reported finding was that TCR beta sequences accurately predicted the HLA-A and HLA-B alleles for most subjects in the first cohort. The only immune exposure information available for the cohort was CMV serostatus. Some IMGT-functional V segments, including TRBV6-2 and TRBV6-3, could not be told apart with the 87-base-pair reads, so those segments were excluded. A later analysis associated around 16,000 TCR beta sequences with specific HLA alleles at a false discovery rate of 0.05. Correlated functional status among segregating V segments might be attributable to linkage disequilibrium, but an unknown experimental factor could not be ruled out. Over 15 rarely observed V segments, including chromosome 9 orphons, were excluded from the earlier analysis of about 610 of the donors because counts were too low. Because HLA typing was unavailable for some donors at each locus, only the typed subset was used in association tests. The sequencing pipeline was judged likely to have produced a cluster of highly shared sequence variants as a technical artifact. A later analysis found that most CMV-associated TCR beta chains appeared HLA-restricted, with HLA associations seemingly driven largely by CMV exposure. In a later analysis, the rate of TCR association differed among HLA loci, with DRB1 alleles having the most associated TCRs and HLA-C alleles having the fewest. In the study, around 150 TCR beta chains were listed as associated with cytomegalovirus. In a later genetic analysis, a missense DCLRE1C variant was associated with V-gene and J-gene trimming of TCR beta chains, and the association was replicated in an independent cohort. In a later analysis, several top co-occurrence clusters were reported to appear linked to parvovirus B19, influenza, CMV and Epstein-Barr virus. This cohort had only TCR beta chains sequenced, and the lack of alpha or paired-chain data limited which features could be detected. Presence/absence analyses assumed roughly uniform sequencing depth across donors, an assumption that may not hold. A later genetic analysis reported fewer N-insertions in productive TCRs among donors in an Asian-associated ancestry cluster than the approximately 700-donor mean. In an earlier analysis of 587 of the donors, most TCR beta V segments appeared in productive rearrangements about 87% or about 30% of the time, broadly matching IMGT annotations. A few of the identified cytomegalovirus-associated TCR beta chains were confirmed in vitro to be specific for cytomegalovirus antigens.

This TCR derives from a woman aged 30 to 39 in good health and CMV-seronegative. Sequenced input: PBMCs. The rearrangement joined TRBV4-1 to TRBJ1-2, and 7 junction bases match TRBD1. The CDR3 reads CASNPIQNRGGSYTF. The DNA reads TGCGCCAGCAACCCCATTCAAAACAGGGGTGGTAGCTACACCTTC.